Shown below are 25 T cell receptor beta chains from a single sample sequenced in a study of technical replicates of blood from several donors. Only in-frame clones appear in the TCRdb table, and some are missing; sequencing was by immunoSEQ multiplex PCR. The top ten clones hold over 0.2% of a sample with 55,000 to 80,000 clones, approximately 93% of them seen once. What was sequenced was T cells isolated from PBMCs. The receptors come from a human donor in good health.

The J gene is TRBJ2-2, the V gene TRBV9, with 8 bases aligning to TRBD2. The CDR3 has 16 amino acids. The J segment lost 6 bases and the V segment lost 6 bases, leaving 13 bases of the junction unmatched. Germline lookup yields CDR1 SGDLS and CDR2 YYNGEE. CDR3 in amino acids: CASNGGTSGGAGELFF. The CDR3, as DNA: TGTGCCAGCAACGGGGGGACTAGTGGTGGGGCCGGGGAGCTGTTTTTT.

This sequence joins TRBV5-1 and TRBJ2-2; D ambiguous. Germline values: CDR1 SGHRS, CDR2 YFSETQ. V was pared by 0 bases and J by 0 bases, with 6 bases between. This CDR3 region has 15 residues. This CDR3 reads CASSLVGSNTGELFF. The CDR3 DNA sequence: TGCGCCAGCAGCTTGGTCGGGTCGAACACCGGGGAGCTGTTTTTT.

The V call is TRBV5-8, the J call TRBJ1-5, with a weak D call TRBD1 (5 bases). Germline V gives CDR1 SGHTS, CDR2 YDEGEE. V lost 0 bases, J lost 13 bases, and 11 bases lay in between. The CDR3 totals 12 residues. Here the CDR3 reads CASSLDWGLQHF. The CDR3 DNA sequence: TGTGCCAGCAGCTTGGATTGGGGACTTCAGCATTTT.

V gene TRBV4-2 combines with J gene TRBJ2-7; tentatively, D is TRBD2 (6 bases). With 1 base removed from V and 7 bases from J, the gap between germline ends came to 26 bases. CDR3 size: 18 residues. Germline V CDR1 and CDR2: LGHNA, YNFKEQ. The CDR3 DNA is TGTGCCAGCAGCCAAGCAGGTGGTTGGCGGGACCGAGGGTTTGAGCAGTACTTC. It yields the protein CASSQAGGWRDRGFEQYF.

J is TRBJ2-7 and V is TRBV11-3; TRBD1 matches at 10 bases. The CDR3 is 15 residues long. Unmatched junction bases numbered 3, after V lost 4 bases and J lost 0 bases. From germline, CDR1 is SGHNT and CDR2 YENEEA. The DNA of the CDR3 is TGTGCCAGCAGCTCGGGGACAGGGGTCTCCTACGAGCAGTACTTC. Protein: CASSSGTGVSYEQYF.

For the CDR3, the DNA is TGTGCCAGCAGCAAGGAGGACGGCTACGAGCAGTACTTC. Its protein is CASSKEDGYEQYF. This rearrangement joins TRBV9 to TRBJ2-7; a possible D gene is TRBD2 (5 bases). The V gene's germline CDR1 is SGDLS and CDR2 YYNGEE. Trimming cost V 4 bases and J 3 bases, with 11 bases left between them. This CDR3 comprises 13 residues.

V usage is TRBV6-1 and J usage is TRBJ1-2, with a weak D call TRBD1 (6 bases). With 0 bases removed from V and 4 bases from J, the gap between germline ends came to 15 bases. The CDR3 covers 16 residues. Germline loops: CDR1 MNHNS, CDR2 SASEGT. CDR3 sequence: CASSEASGPTGYGYTF. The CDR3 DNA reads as TGTGCCAGCAGTGAAGCGTCTGGCCCGACAGGCTATGGCTACACCTTC.

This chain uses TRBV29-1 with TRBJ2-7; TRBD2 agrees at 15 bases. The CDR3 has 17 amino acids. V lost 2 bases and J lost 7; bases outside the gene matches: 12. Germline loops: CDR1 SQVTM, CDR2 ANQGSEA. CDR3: CSVETWTSGRAVGEQYF. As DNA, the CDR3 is TGCAGCGTTGAAACTTGGACTAGCGGGAGGGCGGTGGGAGAGCAGTACTTC.

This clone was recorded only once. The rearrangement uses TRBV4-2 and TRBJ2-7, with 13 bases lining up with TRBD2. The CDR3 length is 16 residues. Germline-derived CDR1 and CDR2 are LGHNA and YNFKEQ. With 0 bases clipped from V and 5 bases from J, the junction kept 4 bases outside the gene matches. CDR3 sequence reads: CASSQDPGLAGDEQYF. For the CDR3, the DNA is TGTGCCAGCAGCCAAGATCCCGGACTAGCGGGAGACGAGCAGTACTTC.

The CDR3 protein is CASKWGGEQNTEAFF. Here the CDR3 DNA reads TGTGCCAGCAAATGGGGAGGGGAACAGAACACTGAAGCTTTCTTT. This chain links TRBV2 with TRBJ1-1, with a weak D call TRBD1 (5 bases). CDR1 is SNHLY and CDR2 is FYNNEI in the germline V gene. Trimming removed 7 bases at V and 1 base at J, with 16 bases between. This CDR3 comprises 15 residues.

The CDR3 is CASSVALAEAYEQYF. The CDR3 DNA is TGTGCCAGCAGCGTAGCATTAGCGGAAGCCTACGAGCAGTACTTC. The V call is TRBV9, the J call TRBJ2-7; D is possibly TRBD2 (6 bases). This CDR3 is 15 amino acids long. V lost 0 bases to trimming and J lost 2 bases, with 12 bases between them. Germline lookup yields CDR1 SGDLS and CDR2 YYNGEE.

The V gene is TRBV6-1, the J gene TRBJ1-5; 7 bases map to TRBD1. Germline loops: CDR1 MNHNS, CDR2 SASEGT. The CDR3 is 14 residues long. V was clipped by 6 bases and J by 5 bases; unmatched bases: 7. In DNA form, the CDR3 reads TGTGCCAGCAGGCTGACAGGACAGGATCAGCCCCAGCATTTT. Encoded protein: CASRLTGQDQPQHF.

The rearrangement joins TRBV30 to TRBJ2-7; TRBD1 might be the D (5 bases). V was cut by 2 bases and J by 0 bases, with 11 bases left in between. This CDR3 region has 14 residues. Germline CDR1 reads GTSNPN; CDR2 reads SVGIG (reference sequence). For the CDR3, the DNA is TGTGCCTGGAGTTCCGACAGACCCTCCTACGAGCAGTACTTC. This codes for CAWSSDRPSYEQYF.

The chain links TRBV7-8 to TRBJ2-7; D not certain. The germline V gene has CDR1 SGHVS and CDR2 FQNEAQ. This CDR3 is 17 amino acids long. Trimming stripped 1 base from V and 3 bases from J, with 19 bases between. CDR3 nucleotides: TGTGCCAGCAGCTTAGGAGCCAGCCTAACTAATCTCTACGAGCAGTACTTC. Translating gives CASSLGASLTNLYEQYF.

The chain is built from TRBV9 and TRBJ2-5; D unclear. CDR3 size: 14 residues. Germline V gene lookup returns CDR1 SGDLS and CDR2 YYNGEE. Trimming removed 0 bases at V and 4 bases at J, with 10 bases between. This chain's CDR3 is CASSVADERETQYF. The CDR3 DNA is TGTGCCAGCAGCGTAGCCGATGAGAGAGAGACCCAGTACTTC.

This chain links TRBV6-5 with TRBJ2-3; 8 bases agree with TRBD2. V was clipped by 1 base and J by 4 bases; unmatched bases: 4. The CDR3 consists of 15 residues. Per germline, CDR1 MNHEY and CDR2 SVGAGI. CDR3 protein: CASSYYSGMSDTQYF. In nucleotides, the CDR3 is TGTGCCAGCAGTTACTATAGCGGGATGTCAGATACGCAGTATTTT.

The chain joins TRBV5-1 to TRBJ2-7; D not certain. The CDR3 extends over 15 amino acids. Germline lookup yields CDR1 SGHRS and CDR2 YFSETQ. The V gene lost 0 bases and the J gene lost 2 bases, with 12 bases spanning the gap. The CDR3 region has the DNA TGCGCCAGCAGCTTGGTCACCCGAGGAACCTACGAGCAGTACTTC. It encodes CASSLVTRGTYEQYF.

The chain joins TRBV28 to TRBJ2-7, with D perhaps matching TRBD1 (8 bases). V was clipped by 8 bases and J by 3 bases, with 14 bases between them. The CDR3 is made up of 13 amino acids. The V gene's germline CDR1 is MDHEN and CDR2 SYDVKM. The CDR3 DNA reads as TGTGCCAGCCAGACAGGGGAGGGCTACGAGCAGTACTTC. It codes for CASQTGEGYEQYF.

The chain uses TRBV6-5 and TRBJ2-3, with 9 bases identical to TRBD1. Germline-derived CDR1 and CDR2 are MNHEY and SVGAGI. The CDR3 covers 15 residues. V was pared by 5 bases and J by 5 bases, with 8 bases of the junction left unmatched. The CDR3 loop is CASSPRQGGIDTQYF. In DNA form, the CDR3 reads TGTGCCAGCAGTCCCAGACAGGGGGGTATAGATACGCAGTATTTT.

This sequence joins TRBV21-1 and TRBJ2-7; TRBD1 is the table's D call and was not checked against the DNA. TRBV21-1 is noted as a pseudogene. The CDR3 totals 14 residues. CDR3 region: CASTSGQGYLEQYF. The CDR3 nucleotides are TGTGCCAGCACCTCGGGACAGGGTTATCTCGAGCAGTACTTC.

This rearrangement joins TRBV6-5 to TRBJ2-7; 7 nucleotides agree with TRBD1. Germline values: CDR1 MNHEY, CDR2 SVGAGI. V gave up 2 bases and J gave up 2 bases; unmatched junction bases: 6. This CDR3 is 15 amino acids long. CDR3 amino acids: CASSYTWTGTYEQYF. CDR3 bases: TGTGCCAGCAGTTACACCTGGACAGGAACCTACGAGCAGTACTTC.

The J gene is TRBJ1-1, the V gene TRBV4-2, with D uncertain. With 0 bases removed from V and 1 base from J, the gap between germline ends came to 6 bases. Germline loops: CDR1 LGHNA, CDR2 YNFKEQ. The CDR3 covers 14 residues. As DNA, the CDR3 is TGTGCCAGCAGCCAAGAATATCGGAACACTGAAGCTTTCTTT. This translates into CASSQEYRNTEAFF.

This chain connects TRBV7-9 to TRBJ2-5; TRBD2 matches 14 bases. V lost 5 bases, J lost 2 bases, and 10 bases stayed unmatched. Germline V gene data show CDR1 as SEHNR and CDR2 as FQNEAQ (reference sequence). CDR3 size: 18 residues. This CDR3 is CASSGRTSGGRRQETQYF. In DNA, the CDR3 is TGTGCCAGCAGCGGACGGACTAGCGGGGGGCGCCGTCAAGAGACCCAGTACTTC.

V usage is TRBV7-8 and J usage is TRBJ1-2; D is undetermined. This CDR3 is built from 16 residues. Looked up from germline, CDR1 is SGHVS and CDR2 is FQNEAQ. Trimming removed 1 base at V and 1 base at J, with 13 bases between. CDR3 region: CASSLGNSRHNYGYTF. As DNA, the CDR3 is TGTGCCAGCAGCTTAGGTAACAGCCGTCATAACTATGGCTACACCTTC.

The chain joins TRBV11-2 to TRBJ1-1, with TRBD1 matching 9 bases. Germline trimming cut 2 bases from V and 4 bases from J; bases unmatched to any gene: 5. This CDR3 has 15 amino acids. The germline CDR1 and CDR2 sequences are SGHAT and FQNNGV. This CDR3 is CASSLSQGAGTEAFF. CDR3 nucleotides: TGTGCCAGCAGCTTATCACAGGGGGCGGGCACTGAAGCTTTCTTT.